The 27 T cell receptor beta chains given below trace back to one sample, sequenced in a study of blood T cell repertoires in COVID-19. Measured with immunoSEQ multiplex PCR; TCRdb has only the in-frame clones, and not every one. The table shows under 200,000 clones, with about 82% occurring only once. Sequences were obtained from peripheral blood. These receptor sequences come from a man between 65 and 79 years old with active or convalescent COVID-19.

To note about this clone: This specimen includes other DNA sequences encoding the same CDR3. The V call is TRBV7-9, the J call TRBJ2-7, with 9 nucleotides matching TRBD1. V trimming: 0 bases; J trimming: 6 bases; junction bases outside the gene matches: 6. Germline values: CDR1 SEHNR, CDR2 FQNEAQ (reference sequence). CDR3 size: 15 residues. CDR3 DNA: TGTGCCAGCAGCTTAGCAGGGACAGGGTTAGGCGAGCAGTACTTC. This sequence encodes CASSLAGTGLGEQYF. The full variable domain, with the rest looked up from reference TRBV7-9 and TRBJ2-7, is DTGVSQNPRHKITKRGQNVTFRCDPISEHNRLYWYRQTLGQGPEFLTYFQNEAQLEKSRLLSDRFSAERPKGSFSTLEIQRTEQGDSAMYLCASSLAGTGLGEQYFGPGTRLTVT.

The chain links TRBV10-3 to TRBJ2-3; 8 nucleotides line up with TRBD2. The CDR3 extends over 14 amino acids. Germline CDR1 is ENHRY and CDR2 is SYGVKD. V gave up 10 bases and J gave up 0 bases; unmatched junction bases: 6. In DNA form, the CDR3 reads TGTGCCACCCTACTAGCGGCTAGCACAGATACGCAGTATTTT. Its protein is CATLLAASTDTQYF.

The chain combines TRBV5-4 with TRBJ2-3; 7 nucleotides match TRBD1. The CDR3 sequence is 13 residues long. CDR1 and CDR2 from the germline V gene are SGHNT and YYREEE (reference sequence). The V segment lost 4 bases and the J segment 6 bases; nucleotides outside the gene matches: 5. This chain's CDR3 is CASSPYRGDTQYF. In nucleotides, the CDR3 is TGTGCCAGCAGCCCTTACAGGGGTGATACGCAGTATTTT.

The gene calls are TRBV18 and TRBJ1-5, with 7 nucleotides matching TRBD1. The CDR3 contains 15 residues. V was pared by 0 bases and J by 4 bases, with 3 bases of the junction left unmatched. Germline V gene lookup returns CDR1 KGHSH and CDR2 LQKENI. This CDR3 is CASSPPGGQNQPQHF. The CDR3, as DNA: TGTGCCAGCTCACCACCGGGGGGACAGAATCAGCCCCAGCATTTT.

V is TRBV29-1 and J is TRBJ2-5, with 13 nucleotides matching TRBD2. This CDR3 comprises 15 residues. Unmatched junction bases numbered 8, after V lost 6 bases and J lost 4 bases. CDR1 and CDR2 (germline): SQVTM, ANQGSEA. CDR3 nucleotide sequence: TGCAGCGTCGGATCGGGACTAGCGGGAAGAGAGACCCAGTACTTC. Translating gives CSVGSGLAGRETQYF.

The chain combines TRBV4-3 with TRBJ1-2; unclear D gene. This CDR3 has 15 amino acids. Trimming took 3 bases from V and 5 from J, leaving 16 bases between them. Germline V gives CDR1 LGHNA, CDR2 YSLEER. The CDR3 protein is CASSHRAAGQYGYTF. The CDR3 DNA reads TGCGCCAGCAGCCACCGCGCCGCGGGCCAATATGGCTACACCTTC.

The V call is TRBV30, the J call TRBJ1-1; TRBD1 might be the D (5 bases). The CDR3 contains 15 residues. Trimming removed 2 bases from V and 2 bases from J, with 15 bases in between. Germline V gene lookup returns CDR1 GTSNPN and CDR2 SVGIG (reference sequence). The CDR3 DNA reads as TGTGCCTGGAGTTCGGGTGCAGGGATAAACACTGAAGCTTTCTTT. Protein: CAWSSGAGINTEAFF.

The CDR3 reads CASGWTGDSTDTQYF. The CDR3 DNA sequence: TGTGCTAGTGGCTGGACAGGGGATAGCACAGATACGCAGTATTTT. The rearrangement links TRBV12-5 to TRBJ2-3, with TRBD1 matching over 9 bases. The CDR3 runs 15 residues. The V and J ends lost 6 bases and 0 bases, in that order; junction bases with no gene match: 4. Germline CDR1 reads LGHNT; CDR2 reads FRNRAP.

The J gene is TRBJ2-3, the V gene TRBV6-5; D is undetermined. The CDR3 runs to 14 residues. Trimming left V 7 bases short and J 5 bases short, with 16 bases between. In germline, CDR1 is MNHEY, CDR2 SVGAGI. The CDR3 spells CASKEIVMGDTQYF. The CDR3 region has the DNA TGTGCCAGCAAGGAGATCGTGATGGGAGATACGCAGTATTTT.

This clone was picked up one time. The chain employs TRBV2 and TRBJ1-2; no clear D. This CDR3 spans 13 amino acids. Germline V gene sequence: CDR1 SNHLY, CDR2 FYNNEI. Trimming took 11 bases from V and 4 from J, leaving 17 bases between them. The CDR3 region has the DNA TGTGCCTCCCATCCGAGGACTCTCTATGGCTACACCTTC. Translation gives CASHPRTLYGYTF.

This chain joins TRBV6-5 and TRBJ1-5; 7 nucleotides line up with TRBD1. V lost 8 bases and J lost 5; bases outside the gene matches: 6. The CDR3 is made up of 13 amino acids. Germline V gives CDR1 MNHEY, CDR2 SVGAGI. As DNA, the CDR3 is TGTGCCAGCCAGGGGGTTACCTATCAGCCCCAGCATTTT. It yields the protein CASQGVTYQPQHF.

A remark on this clone: The identical CDR3 is also encoded by other nucleotide sequences in the sample. The V and J genes are TRBV6-5 and TRBJ2-7; 10 nucleotides match TRBD1. The length of the CDR3 is 14 residues. From germline, CDR1 is MNHEY and CDR2 SVGAGI. V lost 6 bases, J lost 2 bases, and 4 bases stayed unmatched. The CDR3 sequence: CASRLTGGPYEQYF. CDR3 in DNA: TGTGCCAGCAGATTGACAGGGGGCCCCTACGAGCAGTACTTC.

The chain recombines TRBV6-2 or TRBV6-3 with TRBJ2-5; maybe TRBD1 (5 bases). Germline CDR1 reads MNHEY; CDR2 reads SVGEGT. CDR3 length: 15 amino acids. V lost 6 bases and J lost 2, with 16 bases in between. The CDR3 DNA reads as TGTGCCAGCAGCGCGATTGGGGCCCGACAAGAGACCCAGTACTTC. This encodes CASSAIGARQETQYF.

The rearrangement uses TRBV7-6 and TRBJ2-2, with D hard to call. Trimming removed 5 bases from V and 7 bases from J, with 29 bases in between. Germline V gives CDR1 SGHVS, CDR2 FNYEAQ. The CDR3 sequence is 19 residues long. CDR3: CASSPRSLGSRSVYGELFF. CDR3 nucleotide sequence: TGTGCCAGCAGCCCCCGGTCGCTTGGATCCCGCAGCGTTTACGGGGAGCTGTTTTTT.

V usage is TRBV25-1 and J usage is TRBJ2-2, with 8 bases identical to TRBD1. CDR3 length: 15 amino acids. Germline CDR1 reads MGHDK; CDR2 reads SYGVNS. J gave up 4 bases and V 6 bases, and 7 bases lay outside the gene matches. The CDR3 DNA is TGTGCCAGCAGAACCGGGACAGGTCGCACCGGGGAGCTGTTTTTT. It translates to CASRTGTGRTGELFF.

The V and J genes are TRBV4-2 and TRBJ1-3; tentatively, D is TRBD1 (5 bases). Looked up from germline, CDR1 is LGHNA and CDR2 is YNFKEQ. This CDR3 is 15 amino acids long. V was pared by 0 bases and J by 2 bases, with 8 bases between. The CDR3 DNA sequence: TGTGCCAGCAGCCAAGAGATAGGGGCTGGAAACACCATATATTTT. Translation: CASSQEIGAGNTIYF.

The V and J genes are TRBV6-6 and TRBJ2-3; 15 bases fit TRBD2. V lost 5 bases and J lost 7; bases outside the gene matches: 7. The CDR3 length is 16 residues. Germline loops: CDR1 MNHNY, CDR2 SVGAGI (reference sequence). CDR3 coding DNA: TGTGCCAGCAGTCGATCCGGGACTAGCGGGGGGAATACGCAGTATTTT. Its translation is CASSRSGTSGGNTQYF.

This clone was counted between two and nine times. This rearrangement joins TRBV6-5 to TRBJ1-2; D is perhaps TRBD1 (6 bases). This CDR3 spans 15 amino acids. Between the trimmed V and J ends, which lost 10 bases and 2 bases, there was a span of 20 bases. CDR1 is MNHEY, CDR2 SVGAGI, per germline. CDR3 loop: CATGRGGAVNYGYTF. CDR3 in DNA: TGTGCCACAGGGAGGGGGGGAGCCGTCAACTATGGCTACACCTTC.

The chain uses TRBV27 and TRBJ2-7, with 7 positions matching TRBD2. This CDR3 is built from 15 residues. J was trimmed by 2 bases and V by 0 bases; bases with no gene match: 4. Germline loops: CDR1 MNHEY, CDR2 SMNVEV (reference sequence). CDR3 amino acids: CASSLSSGFPYEQYF. CDR3 nucleotide sequence: TGTGCCAGCAGTTTATCTAGCGGGTTCCCCTACGAGCAGTACTTC.

The chain joins TRBV4-3 to TRBJ1-5; no definite D call. This CDR3 spans 13 amino acids. Trimming removed 0 bases from V and 9 bases from J, with 9 bases in between. Germline V lookup: CDR1 LGHNA, CDR2 YSLEER. CDR3 DNA sequence: TGCGCCAGCAGCCAAGAAGCCGCGCTGCCCCAGCATTTT. The encoded protein is CASSQEAALPQHF.

V is TRBV6-2 or TRBV6-3 and J is TRBJ1-6; D call uncertain. V was cut by 5 bases and J by 1 base, with 21 bases left in between. The CDR3 totals 19 residues. Germline values: CDR1 MNHEY, CDR2 SVGEGT. This chain's CDR3 is CASSPDTTGTRSYNSPLHF. The CDR3 nucleotides read TGTGCCAGCAGTCCCGATACGACGGGTACGAGGTCCTATAATTCACCCCTCCACTTT.

The chain employs TRBV7-6 and TRBJ1-4; TRBD1 aligns across 12 bases. With V trimmed by 5 bases and J by 6 bases, 4 bases remained unmatched. Germline V lookup: CDR1 SGHVS, CDR2 FNYEAQ. CDR3 size: 15 residues. Here the CDR3 reads CASSPGQGAYEKLFF. The CDR3 nucleotides read TGTGCCAGCAGCCCGGGACAGGGGGCCTATGAAAAACTGTTTTTT.

The rearrangement links TRBV2 to TRBJ1-1; 7 nucleotides align to TRBD1. Germline V gives CDR1 SNHLY, CDR2 FYNNEI. The V segment lost 7 bases and the J segment 5 bases; nucleotides outside the gene matches: 10. The CDR3 sequence is 14 residues long. The CDR3 coding sequence is TGTGCCAGCACTCTAGGGGGCGGAACGACTGAAGCTTTCTTT. Residues: CASTLGGGTTEAFF.

This chain's CDR3 is CASSVGGTVNEKLFF. Here the CDR3 DNA reads TGTGCCAGCAGCGTAGGCGGGACAGTGAATGAAAAACTGTTTTTT. The rearrangement joins TRBV7-6 to TRBJ1-4; TRBD1 matches 7 bases. The CDR3 consists of 15 residues. Germline V gene data show CDR1 as SGHVS and CDR2 as FNYEAQ. The V segment lost 5 bases and the J segment 5 bases; nucleotides outside the gene matches: 8.

V usage is TRBV18 and J usage is TRBJ2-1, with TRBD2 identical over 9 bases. The CDR3 extends over 15 amino acids. The V and J ends lost 3 bases and 7 bases, in that order; junction bases with no gene match: 7. CDR1 is KGHSH and CDR2 is LQKENI in the germline V gene. The CDR3 region has the DNA TGTGCCAGCTCACCTCAGGGTCTAGCGGGAAATGAGCAGTTCTTC. Translated, it gives CASSPQGLAGNEQFF. The whole variable domain, filled in from reference TRBV18 and TRBJ2-1, reads NAGVMQNPRHLVRRRGQEARLRCSPMKGHSHVYWYRQLPEEGLKFMVYLQKENIIDESGMPKERFSAEFPKEGPSILRIQQVVRGDSAAYFCASSPQGLAGNEQFFGPGTRLTVL.

This rearrangement joins TRBV7-9 to TRBJ1-1; D is undetermined. Germline values: CDR1 SEHNR, CDR2 FQNEAQ (reference sequence). V was pared by 5 bases and J by 7 bases, with 11 bases between. CDR3 size: 12 residues. The CDR3 protein is CASSPGGHEAFF. DNA for the CDR3: TGTGCCAGCAGCCCCGGAGGGCATGAAGCTTTCTTT.

The V and J genes are TRBV9 and TRBJ2-1; 10 bases are shared with TRBD2. Per germline, CDR1 SGDLS and CDR2 YYNGEE. Trimming at V came to 0 bases and at J to 0 bases, leaving 6 bases not matched to a gene. CDR3 length equals 18 residues. CDR3 nucleotides: TGTGCCAGCAGCGTAGGCCCGTTAGCGGGGGGCTCCTACAATGAGCAGTTCTTC. Its translation: CASSVGPLAGGSYNEQFF.